This T cell receptor (beta chain) was identified during a study of shared clonotypes between healthy human individuals. A word on this clone: Other DNA sequences from this sample encode an identical CDR3 as well.

The CDR3 has 15 residues. V lost 1 base to trimming and J lost 6 bases, with 13 bases between them. Per germline, CDR1 LNHDA and CDR2 SQIVND (reference sequence). Clones were sequenced by immunoSEQ multiplex PCR, and TCRdb holds only the in-frame ones, with some missing. There are around 1,900,000 clones in the sample; around 93% occur only once, and around 1.7% lies in the top ten. Selected positively for CCR7 and CD45RO-negative, naive CD8 cells excluded terminally differentiated effector memory CD45RA+ cells. The chain employs TRBV19 and TRBJ2-1; D gene ambiguous. This receptor was obtained from a man in his late teens or twenties in good health. Some clones in this sample may be carry-over from other donors' samples. Sample: naive CD8+ T cells from PBMCs. The CDR3 protein is CASSIAPGGLNEQFF. The CDR3 nucleotides read TGTGCCAGTAGTATAGCCCCGGGCGGTCTCAATGAGCAGTTCTTC.